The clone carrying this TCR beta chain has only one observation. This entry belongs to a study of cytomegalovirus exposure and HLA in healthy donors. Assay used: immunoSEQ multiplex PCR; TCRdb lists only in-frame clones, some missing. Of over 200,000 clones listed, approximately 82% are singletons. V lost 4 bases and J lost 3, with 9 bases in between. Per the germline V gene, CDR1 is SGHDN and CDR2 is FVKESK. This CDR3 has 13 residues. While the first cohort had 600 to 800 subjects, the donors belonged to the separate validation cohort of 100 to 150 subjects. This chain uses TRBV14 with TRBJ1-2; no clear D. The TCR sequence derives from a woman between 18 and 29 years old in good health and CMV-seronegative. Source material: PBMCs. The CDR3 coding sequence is TGTGCCAGCAGCCGCGACCGCGACTATGGCTACACCTTC. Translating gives CASSRDRDYGYTF.